The 9 T cell receptor beta chains listed next were all sequenced from one sample in a study of early T cells in non-severe SARS-CoV-2 infection. Each CDR3 protein gets one entry after TCRdb re-called the 5' RACE reads with MiXCR. The sample includes approximately 39,000 distinct CDR3 sequences, 8.5% to 10% of them seen just once. The sequenced sample was whole blood. All receptors come from an adult who was a healthcare worker with PCR-confirmed SARS-CoV-2 infection or an uninfected control (not recorded which).

Many counts were recorded for this clonotype. The chain's CDR3 is CATGGQPVAERCTEAFF. The CDR3 DNA sequence: TGTGCCACTGGCGGCCAACCGGTCGCGGAGAGATGTACTGAAGCTTTCTTT. J is TRBJ1-1 and V is TRBV24-1; D not resolved. CDR1 KGHDR and CDR2 SFDVKD come from the germline V gene. Trimming cost V 10 bases and J 5 bases, with 28 bases left between them. CDR3 length: 17 amino acids.

As regards this clonotype: One junction end does not reproduce the germline sequence, and a read error may be involved. The J gene is TRBJ2-7, the V gene TRBV6-1; no definite D call. Germline-derived CDR1 and CDR2 are MNHNS and SASEGT. There are 14 residues in the CDR3. The CDR3 reads CASTEFSVSYEQYF. The CDR3 DNA reads TGTGCCAGCACTGAATTTTCAGTCTCCTACGAGCAGTACTTC.

In this sample, this clonotype turned up a few times. The chain joins TRBV6-6 to TRBJ1-2; D is unresolved. The V and J ends lost 6 bases and 1 base respectively, with 15 bases between them. CDR1 and CDR2 (germline): MNHNY, SVGAGI (reference sequence). CDR3 size: 15 residues. The CDR3 is CASRAGGSLNYGYTF. The DNA for the CDR3 is TGTGCCAGCAGGGCGGGCGGGAGCCTTAACTATGGCTACACCTTC.

In this sample, this clonotype turned up many times. This chain connects TRBV2 to TRBJ2-1, with 8 bases lining up with TRBD1. CDR3 size: 15 residues. Per germline, CDR1 SNHLY and CDR2 FYNNEI. V shed 7 bases, J shed 2 bases, and the junction held 7 bases outside the gene matches. CDR3 sequence: CASILGGQAYNEQFF. The CDR3 DNA follows: TGTGCCAGCATACTTGGGGGACAGGCCTACAATGAGCAGTTCTTC.

This clonotype has ten or more counts. The chain employs TRBV7-6 and TRBJ1-6, with 9 bases that match TRBD1. There are 16 residues in the CDR3. Germline CDR1 and CDR2: SGHVS and FNYEAQ. V was clipped by 1 base and J by 8 bases; unmatched bases: 6. This CDR3 reads CASSLGGQGYDSPLHF. The CDR3 region has the DNA TGTGCCAGCAGCTTAGGGGGACAGGGTTACGATTCACCCCTCCACTTT.

This clonotype has at least ten counts. This rearrangement joins TRBV20-1 to TRBJ2-7, with a possible D match to TRBD2 (7 bases). From germline, CDR1 is DFQATT and CDR2 SNEGSKA (reference sequence). V lost 0 bases and J lost 4, with 13 bases in between. There are 14 residues in the CDR3. Here the CDR3 DNA reads TGCAGTGCTAGAGACCTGGGGGGGGCGTACGAGCAGTACTTC. Amino acid sequence: CSARDLGGAYEQYF.

This clonotype was seen a few times. The rearrangement uses TRBV18 and TRBJ1-1; TRBD1 matches at 10 bases. The germline V gene has CDR1 KGHSH and CDR2 LQKENI. The CDR3 has 15 residues. Trimming removed 3 bases from V and 2 bases from J; junction bases left unmatched: 3. This chain's CDR3 is CASSPRQGANTEAFF. CDR3 sequence (DNA): TGTGCCAGCTCACCGCGACAGGGGGCTAACACTGAAGCTTTCTTT.

The chain is built from TRBV6-5 and TRBJ2-3, with D perhaps given as TRBD1 or TRBD2 (5 bases each). Germline CDR1 MNHEY, CDR2 SVGAGI. The CDR3 covers 17 residues. The germline V and J ends were trimmed by 5 bases and 1 base, with 19 bases remaining between them. CDR3 in DNA: TGTGCCAGCAGTCCCCGGACAAAAGAGAGGGGCACAGATACGCAGTATTTT. Its translation: CASSPRTKERGTDTQYF.

This clonotype was found a few times. The chain employs TRBV28 and TRBJ1-2, with 9 bases aligning to TRBD1. The J segment lost 4 bases and the V segment lost 6 bases, leaving 9 bases of the junction unmatched. This CDR3 has 15 residues. Germline CDR1 and CDR2: MDHEN and SYDVKM. The DNA of the CDR3 is TGTGCCAGCAGGCCCCTAAACAGGGGGCTCTATGGCTACACCTTC. Its translation is CASRPLNRGLYGYTF.